Listed here are 20 T cell receptor beta chains from one sample, sequenced in a study of STAT5B mutations in CD4+ large granular lymphocyte leukemia (dated by TCRdb to between 2020 and 2023). The library was prepared using the immunoSEQ multiplex PCR assay. Not all clones reach the TCRdb copy of this immuneACCESS table, which keeps in-frame sequences only. Checked studies attribute under half of the gap to unresolved V genes and leave the rest unexplained. This sample holds about 30,000 clones; roughly 77% were observed only once. The ten biggest clones cover 3.1% of the sample. The sequencing sample was made of CD4+ T cells from blood buffy coats. These receptors were obtained from a human donor in good health.

This chain joins TRBV25-1 and TRBJ2-7; 8 nucleotides line up with TRBD2. V trimming: 6 bases; J trimming: 4 bases; junction bases outside the gene matches: 8. Germline V gene sequence: CDR1 MGHDK, CDR2 SYGVNS. This CDR3 is 14 amino acids long. DNA of the CDR3: TGTGCCAGCAGCCTGGGGGGCGGGAGGTACGAGCAGTACTTC. It translates to CASSLGGGRYEQYF.

The genes are TRBV30 and TRBJ2-7; D might be TRBD1 (5 bases). From germline, CDR1 is GTSNPN and CDR2 SVGIG (reference sequence). With 2 bases removed from V and 5 bases from J, the gap between germline ends came to 13 bases. The CDR3 totals 13 residues. CDR3 region: CAWSPQVYDEQYF. CDR3 bases: TGTGCCTGGAGTCCACAGGTTTATGACGAGCAGTACTTC. The full variable domain, with the rest looked up from reference TRBV30 and TRBJ2-7, is SQTIHQWPATLVQPVGSPLSLECTVEGTSNPNLYWYRQAAGRGLQLLFYSVGIGQISSEVPQNLSASRPQDRQFILSSKKLLLSDSGFYLCAWSPQVYDEQYFGPGTRLTVT.

The rearrangement links TRBV5-6 to TRBJ2-7; a weak D match, TRBD1 (5 bases). Germline lookup yields CDR1 SGHDT and CDR2 YYEEEE. The CDR3 spans 14 residues. Trimming took off 0 bases at V and 2 bases at J, with 9 bases between the two ends. The CDR3: CASSLGQQTYEQYF. The CDR3 DNA reads as TGTGCCAGCAGCTTGGGACAGCAAACCTACGAGCAGTACTTC.

This clone has just one count. The J gene is TRBJ1-5, the V gene TRBV7-2, with TRBD1 matching 7 bases. Germline CDR1 SGHTA, CDR2 FQGNSA. V lost 8 bases, J lost 1 base, and 8 bases stayed unmatched. The CDR3 contains 15 residues. CDR3 sequence (DNA): TGTGCCAGCGCCAACTCGGGACAGAGCAATCAGCCCCAGCATTTT. It specifies CASANSGQSNQPQHF.

The rearrangement joins TRBV5-6 to TRBJ1-6, with D uncertain. Trimming removed 4 bases at V and 9 bases at J, with 11 bases between. Per the germline V gene, CDR1 is SGHDT and CDR2 is YYEEEE. The CDR3 loop spans 13 amino acids. CDR3 nucleotide sequence: TGTGCCAGCAGCCTCCTGGAGTCTTCACCCCTCCACTTT. Protein sequence: CASSLLESSPLHF.

This chain joins TRBV28 and TRBJ1-5; D not resolved. Between the trimmed V and J ends, which lost 1 base and 6 bases, there was a span of 4 bases. From germline, CDR1 is MDHEN and CDR2 SYDVKM. The CDR3 is 12 residues long. CDR3 residues: CASSLLAQPQHF. The CDR3 coding sequence is TGTGCCAGCAGTTTATTAGCTCAGCCCCAGCATTTT.

The chain joins TRBV19 to TRBJ2-2, with D unresolved. The germline V and J ends were trimmed by 9 bases and 3 bases, with 20 bases remaining between them. CDR3 length: 16 amino acids. Germline V gene lookup returns CDR1 LNHDA and CDR2 SQIVND (reference sequence). DNA of the CDR3: TGTGCCAGCCAACCCCGTTCGGCAGTCTACACCGGGGAGCTGTTTTTT. As protein: CASQPRSAVYTGELFF.

The V gene is TRBV19, the J gene TRBJ1-5; D is uncertain. The CDR3 runs 16 residues. CDR1 and CDR2 from the germline V gene are LNHDA and SQIVND (reference sequence). Trimming removed 4 bases from V and 1 base from J, with 14 bases in between. The CDR3 here is CASSRKMAGSNQPQHF. The DNA of the CDR3 is TGTGCCAGTAGTAGAAAAATGGCGGGCAGCAATCAGCCCCAGCATTTT.

The chain links TRBV19 to TRBJ1-2; no clear D gene. The CDR3 spans 15 residues. Germline V gene lookup returns CDR1 LNHDA and CDR2 SQIVND (reference sequence). Trimming removed 10 bases at V and 3 bases at J, with 21 bases between. This CDR3 reads CATSLVPGLYYGYTF. For the CDR3, the DNA is TGTGCCACCTCCTTGGTTCCAGGACTTTACTATGGCTACACCTTC.

The chain joins TRBV6-1 to TRBJ2-6; 9 bases agree with TRBD1. Unmatched junction bases numbered 4, after V lost 1 base and J lost 3 bases. The CDR3 runs to 17 residues. Germline CDR1 reads MNHNS; CDR2 reads SASEGT. For the CDR3, the DNA is TGTGCCAGCAGTGAAGGGACAGGGGTGGTTGGGGCCAACGTCCTGACTTTC. Its translation is CASSEGTGVVGANVLTF.

V and J are TRBV30 and TRBJ2-2; D is perhaps TRBD1 (5 bases). The CDR3 has 13 amino acids. Trimming took off 5 bases at V and 6 bases at J, with 13 bases between the two ends. Germline V lookup: CDR1 GTSNPN, CDR2 SVGIG (reference sequence). In DNA, the CDR3 is TGTGCCTGGCCCCGTGGGGCCTCCGGGGAGCTGTTTTTT. Translating gives CAWPRGASGELFF.

The chain links TRBV2 to TRBJ1-1, with D possibly matching TRBD1 (6 bases). Trimming took 7 bases from V and 4 from J, leaving 13 bases between them. The germline V gene encodes CDR1 SNHLY and CDR2 FYNNEI. This CDR3 has 13 residues. In DNA form, the CDR3 reads TGTGCCAGCAAAGCAGGGGTCCCCACTGAAGCTTTCTTT. This sequence encodes CASKAGVPTEAFF.

The rearrangement uses TRBV5-6 and TRBJ2-3; the D gene is possibly TRBD2 (5 bases). Trimming removed 0 bases from V and 10 bases from J, with 21 bases in between. The CDR3 is 16 residues long. Germline CDR1 reads SGHDT; CDR2 reads YYEEEE. The CDR3: CASSLVGGGRSGAQYF. The CDR3 region has the DNA TGTGCCAGCAGCTTGGTAGGAGGCGGCAGGTCCGGGGCGCAGTATTTT.

This clone showed up just a few times. The chain carries TRBV28 and TRBJ1-3; D might be TRBD1 (5 bases). Germline-derived CDR1 and CDR2 are MDHEN and SYDVKM. This CDR3 spans 15 amino acids. V lost 3 bases and J lost 2, with 11 bases in between. In nucleotides, the CDR3 is TGTGCCAGCAGTTTTTCCGACAGTACTGGAAACACCATATATTTT. Translating gives CASSFSDSTGNTIYF.

V gene TRBV5-1 combines with J gene TRBJ1-4, with D uncertain. V was shortened by 1 base and J by 5 bases, with 12 bases between the two germline ends. Germline V gene sequence: CDR1 SGHRS, CDR2 YFSETQ. The CDR3 runs 15 residues. The CDR3 DNA reads as TGCGCCAGCAGCTTGTCCGGCCAGAAGAATGAAAAACTGTTTTTT. This translates into CASSLSGQKNEKLFF.

This clone came up a few times. V usage is TRBV5-1 and J usage is TRBJ1-4; D remains unclear. The V and J ends lost 0 bases and 5 bases respectively, with 8 bases between them. CDR1 and CDR2 from the germline V gene are SGHRS and YFSETQ. There are 14 residues in the CDR3. DNA for the CDR3: TGCGCCAGCAGCTTGGAGAGGGCGAATGAAAAACTGTTTTTT. Translating gives CASSLERANEKLFF.

The chain employs TRBV25-1 and TRBJ1-5, with TRBD1 as a possible D gene (5 bases). The CDR3 contains 12 residues. Trimming took off 4 bases at V and 7 bases at J, with 8 bases between the two ends. In germline, CDR1 is MGHDK, CDR2 SYGVNS. CDR3 residues: CASSVGRQPQHF. CDR3 coding DNA: TGTGCCAGCAGTGTGGGGCGGCAGCCCCAGCATTTT.

This clone was detected once. This sequence joins TRBV6-5 and TRBJ2-7; D might be TRBD2 (5 bases). V lost 7 bases and J lost 7, with 17 bases in between. CDR3 size: 13 residues. From germline, CDR1 is MNHEY and CDR2 SVGAGI. DNA of the CDR3: TGTGCCAGCAAGGTAAAGGGAGTTGGGGAGCAGTACTTC. Translating it yields CASKVKGVGEQYF.

This chain connects TRBV19 to TRBJ2-1; D unclear. The germline gives CDR1 LNHDA, CDR2 SQIVND (reference sequence). Trimming shortened V by 7 bases and J by 8 bases, and 12 bases separated the two germline ends. The CDR3 runs to 12 residues. CDR3 bases: TGTGCCAGTAAAGGAGTCGCTTATGAGCAGTTCTTC. Translated: CASKGVAYEQFF.

The genes are TRBV6-1 and TRBJ2-3; 10 bases are shared with TRBD1. The CDR3 spans 14 residues. Unmatched junction bases numbered 4, after V lost 8 bases and J lost 2 bases. Germline CDR1 is MNHNS and CDR2 is SASEGT. CDR3 residues: CASRDRGSTDTQYF. CDR3 nucleotides: TGTGCCAGCCGGGACAGGGGATCCACAGATACGCAGTATTTT.